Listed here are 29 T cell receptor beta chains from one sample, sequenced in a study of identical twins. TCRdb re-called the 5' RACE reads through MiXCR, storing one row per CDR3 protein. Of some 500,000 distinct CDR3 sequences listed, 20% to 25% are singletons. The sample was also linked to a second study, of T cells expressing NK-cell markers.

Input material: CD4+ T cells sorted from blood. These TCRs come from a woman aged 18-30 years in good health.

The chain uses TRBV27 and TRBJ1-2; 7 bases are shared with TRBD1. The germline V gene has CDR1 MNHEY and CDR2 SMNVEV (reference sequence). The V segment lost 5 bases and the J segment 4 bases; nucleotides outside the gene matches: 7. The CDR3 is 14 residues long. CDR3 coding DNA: TGTGCCAGCAGTACTCGACAGGGTAGCTATGGCTACACCTTC. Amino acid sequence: CASSTRQGSYGYTF.

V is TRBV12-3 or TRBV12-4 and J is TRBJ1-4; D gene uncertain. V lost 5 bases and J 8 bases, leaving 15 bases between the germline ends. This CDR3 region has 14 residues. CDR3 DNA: TGTGCCAGCAGTGATCAGAAGGGTTCAGAAAAACTGTTTTTT. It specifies CASSDQKGSEKLFF.

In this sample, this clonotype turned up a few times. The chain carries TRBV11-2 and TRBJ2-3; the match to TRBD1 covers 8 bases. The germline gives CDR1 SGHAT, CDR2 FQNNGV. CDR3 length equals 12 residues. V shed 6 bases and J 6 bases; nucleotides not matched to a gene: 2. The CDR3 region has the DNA TGTGCCAGCAGACGGACAGGGGATACGCAGTATTTT. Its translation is CASRRTGDTQYF.

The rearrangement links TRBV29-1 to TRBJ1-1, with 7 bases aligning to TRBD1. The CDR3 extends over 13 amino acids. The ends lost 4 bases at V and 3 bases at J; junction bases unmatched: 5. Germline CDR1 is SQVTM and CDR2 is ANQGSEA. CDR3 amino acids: CSVAPRGDTEAFF. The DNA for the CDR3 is TGCAGCGTTGCCCCCAGGGGGGACACTGAAGCTTTCTTT.

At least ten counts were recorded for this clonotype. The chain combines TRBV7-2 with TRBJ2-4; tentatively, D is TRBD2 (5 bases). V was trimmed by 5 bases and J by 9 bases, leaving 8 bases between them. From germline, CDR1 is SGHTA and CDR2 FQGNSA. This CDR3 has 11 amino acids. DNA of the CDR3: TGTGCCAGCAGCAGGGAGTTCATTCAGTACTTC. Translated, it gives CASSREFIQYF.

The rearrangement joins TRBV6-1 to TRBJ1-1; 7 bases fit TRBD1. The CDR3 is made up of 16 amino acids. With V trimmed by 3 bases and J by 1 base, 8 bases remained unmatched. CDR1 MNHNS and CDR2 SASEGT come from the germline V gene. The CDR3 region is CASSDYLTGKNTEAFF. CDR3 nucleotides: TGTGCCAGCAGTGATTATTTGACAGGGAAGAACACTGAAGCTTTCTTT.

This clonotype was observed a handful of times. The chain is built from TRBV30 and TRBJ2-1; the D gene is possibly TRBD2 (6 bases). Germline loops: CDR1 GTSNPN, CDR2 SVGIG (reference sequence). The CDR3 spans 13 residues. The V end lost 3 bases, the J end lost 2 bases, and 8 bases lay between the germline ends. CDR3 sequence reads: CAWSAGPYNEQFF. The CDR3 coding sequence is TGTGCCTGGAGCGCGGGACCCTACAATGAGCAGTTCTTC. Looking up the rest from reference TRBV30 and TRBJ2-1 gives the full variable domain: SQTIHQWPATLVQPVGSPLSLECTVEGTSNPNLYWYRQAAGRGLQLLFYSVGIGQISSEVPQNLSASRPQDRQFILSSKKLLLSDSGFYLCAWSAGPYNEQFFGPGTRLTVL.

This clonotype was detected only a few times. The CDR3 protein is CAIRTDRGQDTQYF. The CDR3 coding sequence is TGTGCCATCAGGACGGACAGGGGACAAGATACGCAGTATTTT. The chain combines TRBV10-3 with TRBJ2-3; 9 bases are a match to TRBD1. Looked up from germline, CDR1 is ENHRY and CDR2 is SYGVKD. The trim removed 6 bases at V and 5 bases at J, leaving 6 bases unmatched. CDR3 size: 14 residues.

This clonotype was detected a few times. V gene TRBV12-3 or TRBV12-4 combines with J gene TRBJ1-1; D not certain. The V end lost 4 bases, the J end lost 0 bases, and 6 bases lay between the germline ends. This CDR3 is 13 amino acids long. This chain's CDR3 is CASSWRVNTEAFF. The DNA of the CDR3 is TGTGCCAGCAGTTGGAGGGTGAACACTGAAGCTTTCTTT.

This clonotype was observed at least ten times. CDR3 protein: CASSYTGIYSGNTIYF. The DNA of the CDR3 is TGTGCCAGCAGTTACACAGGGATCTACTCTGGAAACACCATATATTTT. The chain couples TRBV6-5 to TRBJ1-3; TRBD1 might be the D (6 bases). This CDR3 has 16 amino acids. The V and J ends lost 2 bases and 0 bases respectively, with 11 bases between them. Germline V CDR1 and CDR2: MNHEY, SVGAGI.

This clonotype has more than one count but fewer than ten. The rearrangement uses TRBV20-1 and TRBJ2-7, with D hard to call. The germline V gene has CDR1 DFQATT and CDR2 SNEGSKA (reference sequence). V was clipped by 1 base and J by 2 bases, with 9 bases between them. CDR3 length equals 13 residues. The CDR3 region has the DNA TGCAGTGCTAGAGGAGACTCAACCTACGAGCAGTACTTC. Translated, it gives CSARGDSTYEQYF.

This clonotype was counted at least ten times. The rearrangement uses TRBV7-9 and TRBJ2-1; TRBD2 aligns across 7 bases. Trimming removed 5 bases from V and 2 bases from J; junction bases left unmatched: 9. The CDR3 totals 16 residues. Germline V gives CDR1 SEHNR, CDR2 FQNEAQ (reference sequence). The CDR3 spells CASSLKRGPTYNEQFF. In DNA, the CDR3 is TGTGCCAGCAGCCTCAAGCGGGGCCCTACCTACAATGAGCAGTTCTTC.

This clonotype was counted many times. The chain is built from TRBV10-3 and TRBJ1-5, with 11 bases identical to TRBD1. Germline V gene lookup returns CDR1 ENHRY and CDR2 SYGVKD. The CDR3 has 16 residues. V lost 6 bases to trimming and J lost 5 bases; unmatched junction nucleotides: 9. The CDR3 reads CAISRTGGVGDQPQHF. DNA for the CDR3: TGTGCCATCAGCCGGACAGGGGGCGTAGGGGATCAGCCCCAGCATTTT.

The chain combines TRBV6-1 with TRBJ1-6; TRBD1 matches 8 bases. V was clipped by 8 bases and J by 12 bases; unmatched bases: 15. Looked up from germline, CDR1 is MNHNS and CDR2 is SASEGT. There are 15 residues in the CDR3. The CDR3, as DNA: TGTGCCAGCGGCCACCGGGACAGGCCGTCGGGACCCCTCCACTTT. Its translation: CASGHRDRPSGPLHF.

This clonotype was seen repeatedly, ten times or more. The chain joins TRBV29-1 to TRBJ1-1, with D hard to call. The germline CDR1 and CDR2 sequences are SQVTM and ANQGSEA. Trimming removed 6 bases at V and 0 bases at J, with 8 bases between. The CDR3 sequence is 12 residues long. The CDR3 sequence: CSVKTLNTEAFF. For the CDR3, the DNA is TGCAGCGTCAAGACCCTGAACACTGAAGCTTTCTTT.

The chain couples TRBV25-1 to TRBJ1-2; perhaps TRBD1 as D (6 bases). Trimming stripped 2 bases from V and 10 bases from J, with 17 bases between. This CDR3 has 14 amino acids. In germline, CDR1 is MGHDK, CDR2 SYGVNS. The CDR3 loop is CASSEPGQFGHYTF. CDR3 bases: TGTGCCAGCAGTGAACCCGGACAGTTTGGGCACTACACCTTC.

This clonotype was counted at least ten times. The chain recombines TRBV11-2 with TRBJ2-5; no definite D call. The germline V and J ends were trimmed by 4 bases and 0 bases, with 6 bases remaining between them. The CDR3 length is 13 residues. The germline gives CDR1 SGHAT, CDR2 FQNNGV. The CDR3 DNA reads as TGTGCCAGCAGCTCCGGGTACCAAGAGACCCAGTACTTC. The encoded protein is CASSSGYQETQYF.

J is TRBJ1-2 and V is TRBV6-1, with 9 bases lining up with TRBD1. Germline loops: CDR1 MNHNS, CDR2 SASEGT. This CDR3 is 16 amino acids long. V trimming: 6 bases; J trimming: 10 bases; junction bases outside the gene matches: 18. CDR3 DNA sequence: TGTGCCAGCAGCCGAGAACCGGGACAGGGTAGTGGTTACTACACCTTC. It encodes CASSREPGQGSGYYTF.

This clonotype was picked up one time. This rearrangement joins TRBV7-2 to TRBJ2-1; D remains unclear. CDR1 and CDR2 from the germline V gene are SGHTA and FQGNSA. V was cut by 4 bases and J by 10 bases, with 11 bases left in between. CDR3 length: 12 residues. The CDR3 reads CASSSLDKEQFF. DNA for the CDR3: TGTGCCAGCAGCTCCCTTGATAAAGAGCAGTTCTTC.

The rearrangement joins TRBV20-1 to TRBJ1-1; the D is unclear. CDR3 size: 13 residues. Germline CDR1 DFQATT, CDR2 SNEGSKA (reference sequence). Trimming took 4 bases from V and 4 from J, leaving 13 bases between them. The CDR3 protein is CSAIRGLSTEAFF. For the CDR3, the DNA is TGCAGTGCTATAAGAGGATTGAGCACTGAAGCTTTCTTT.

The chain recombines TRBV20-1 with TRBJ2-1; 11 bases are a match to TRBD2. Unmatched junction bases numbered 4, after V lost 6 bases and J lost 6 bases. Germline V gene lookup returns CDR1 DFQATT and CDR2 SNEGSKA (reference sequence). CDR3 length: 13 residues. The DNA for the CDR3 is TGCAGTGCGCGACTAGCGGGAATCAATGAGCAGTTCTTC. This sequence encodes CSARLAGINEQFF.

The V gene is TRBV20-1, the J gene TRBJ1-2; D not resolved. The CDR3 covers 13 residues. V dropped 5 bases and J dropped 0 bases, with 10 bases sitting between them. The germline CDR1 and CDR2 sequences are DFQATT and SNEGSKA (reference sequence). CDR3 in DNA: TGCAGTGCTCCTTTGAGTACTAACTATGGCTACACCTTC. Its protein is CSAPLSTNYGYTF.

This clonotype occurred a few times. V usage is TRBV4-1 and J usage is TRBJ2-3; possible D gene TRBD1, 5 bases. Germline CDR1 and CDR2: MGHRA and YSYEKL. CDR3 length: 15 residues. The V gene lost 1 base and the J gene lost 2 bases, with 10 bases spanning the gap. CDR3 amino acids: CASSQVGADTDTQYF. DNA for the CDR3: TGCGCCAGCAGCCAAGTAGGGGCTGACACAGATACGCAGTATTTT.

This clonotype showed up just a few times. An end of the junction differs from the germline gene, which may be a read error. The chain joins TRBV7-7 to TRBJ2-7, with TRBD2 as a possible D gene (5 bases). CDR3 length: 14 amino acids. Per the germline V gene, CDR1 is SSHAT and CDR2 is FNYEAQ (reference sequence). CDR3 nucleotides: TGTGCTAGCAGCTTAGCGATGGATTCCTACGAGCAGTACTTC. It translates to CASSLAMDSYEQYF.

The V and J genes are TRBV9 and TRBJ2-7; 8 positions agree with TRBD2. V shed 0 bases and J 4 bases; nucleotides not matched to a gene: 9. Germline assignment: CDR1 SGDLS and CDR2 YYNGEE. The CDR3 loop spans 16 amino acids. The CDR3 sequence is CASSVGSGISRYEQYF. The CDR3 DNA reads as TGTGCCAGCAGCGTAGGTAGCGGGATAAGTCGATACGAGCAGTACTTC.

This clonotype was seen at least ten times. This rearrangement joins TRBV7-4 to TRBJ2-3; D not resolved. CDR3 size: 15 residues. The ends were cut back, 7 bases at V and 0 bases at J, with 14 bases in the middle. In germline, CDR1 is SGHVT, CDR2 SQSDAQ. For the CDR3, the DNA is TGTGCCAGCATCCCCCGACGGCTAAGCACAGATACGCAGTATTTT. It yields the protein CASIPRRLSTDTQYF.

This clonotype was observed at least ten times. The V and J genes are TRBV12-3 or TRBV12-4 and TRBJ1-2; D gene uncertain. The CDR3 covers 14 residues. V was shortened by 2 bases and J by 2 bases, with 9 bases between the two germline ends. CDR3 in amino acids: CASSLLLVNYGYTF. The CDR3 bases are TGTGCCAGCAGTTTATTATTAGTAAACTATGGCTACACCTTC.

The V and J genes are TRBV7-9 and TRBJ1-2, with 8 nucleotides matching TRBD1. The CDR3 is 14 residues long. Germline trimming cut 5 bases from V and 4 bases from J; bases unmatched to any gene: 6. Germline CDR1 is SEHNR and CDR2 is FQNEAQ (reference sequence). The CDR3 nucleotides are TGTGCCAGCAGCCAGGGGGCGGCCGGCTATGGCTACACCTTC. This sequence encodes CASSQGAAGYGYTF.

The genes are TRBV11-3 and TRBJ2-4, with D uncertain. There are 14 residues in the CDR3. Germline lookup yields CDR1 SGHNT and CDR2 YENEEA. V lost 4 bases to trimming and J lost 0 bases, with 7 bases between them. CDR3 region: CASSSTIAKNIQYF. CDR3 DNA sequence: TGTGCCAGCAGCTCCACGATAGCCAAAAACATTCAGTACTTC. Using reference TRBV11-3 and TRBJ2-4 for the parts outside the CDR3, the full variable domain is EAGVVQSPRYKIIEKKQPVAFWCNPISGHNTLYWYLQNLGQGPELLIRYENEEAVDDSQLPKDRFSAERLKGVDSTLKIQPAELGDSAVYLCASSSTIAKNIQYFGAGTRLSVL.